The clone carrying this T cell receptor beta chain has a handful of counts. The CDR3 spans 20 residues. Per germline, CDR1 LNHDA and CDR2 SQIVND (reference sequence). V gave up 6 bases and J gave up 1 base; unmatched junction bases: 23. The data originate from a study of T-cell memory formation after mild COVID-19. Via MiXCR, TCRdb re-called the 5' RACE reads, giving one row per CDR3 protein. The table has about 140,000 distinct CDR3 sequences, about 14% seen once. Source material: PBMCs or a T cell subset sorted from them (not recorded which). This chain joins TRBV19 and TRBJ1-1; 7 positions agree with TRBD1. The clonotype was recovered from an adult woman who had mild COVID-19 (a few samples of this study predate the infection). Cell type and time point are not known. CDR3 sequence: CASSPTPAYGTALRNTEAFF. The CDR3 coding sequence is TGTGCCAGTAGCCCTACCCCTGCTTACGGGACAGCCCTCCGGAACACTGAAGCTTTCTTT.